The 20 T cell receptor beta chains reported below all come from one sample, sequenced in a study of cytomegalovirus exposure and HLA in healthy donors. The PCR used 60 Vbeta and 13 Jbeta primers. Profiling relied on immunoSEQ multiplex PCR, and the TCRdb table lists in-frame clones only, not all of them. The sample lists 120,000 or so clones, around 72% occurring once. Sequencing was performed on PBMCs. The receptor source for this set is a woman between 40 and 55 years old in good health and CMV-seropositive.

V and J are TRBV25-1 and TRBJ2-1, with D possibly matching TRBD2 (6 bases). In germline, CDR1 is MGHDK, CDR2 SYGVNS. CDR3 length equals 15 residues. V lost 3 bases, J lost 4 bases, and 13 bases lay in between. The CDR3 DNA sequence: TGTGCCAGCAGTGAGATGCGGGGAGAATACAATGAGCAGTTCTTC. It codes for CASSEMRGEYNEQFF. The full variable domain, completed using reference TRBV25-1 and TRBJ2-1, is EADIYQTPRYLVIGTGKKITLECSQTMGHDKMYWYQQDPGMELHLIHYSYGVNSTEKGDLSSESTVSRIRTEHFPLTLESARPSHTSQYLCASSEMRGEYNEQFFGPGTRLTVL.

The J gene is TRBJ2-3, the V gene TRBV19, with TRBD1 as a possible D gene (6 bases). Germline V gene sequence: CDR1 LNHDA, CDR2 SQIVND (reference sequence). This CDR3 spans 12 amino acids. Trimming shortened V by 6 bases and J by 9 bases, and 13 bases separated the two germline ends. The DNA of the CDR3 is TGTGCCAGTAGAACACCCCAGGGGACGCAGTATTTT. Translating it yields CASRTPQGTQYF.

The rearrangement joins TRBV6-5 to TRBJ1-2, with a possible D match to TRBD1 (6 bases). CDR1 and CDR2 from the germline V gene are MNHEY and SVGAGI. V dropped 0 bases and J dropped 1 base, with 12 bases sitting between them. The CDR3 extends over 16 amino acids. DNA for the CDR3: TGTGCCAGCAGTTACTCTGGGGGCAGCCTTAACTATGGCTACACCTTC. Encoded protein: CASSYSGGSLNYGYTF.

The gene calls are TRBV29-1 and TRBJ2-1; D is perhaps TRBD2 (7 bases). Looked up from germline, CDR1 is SQVTM and CDR2 is ANQGSEA. Trimming shortened V by 6 bases and J by 4 bases, and 16 bases separated the two germline ends. CDR3 size: 14 residues. Here the CDR3 DNA reads TGCAGCGTCGTTGCGGGGGCCGATTACAATGAGCAGTTCTTC. Protein: CSVVAGADYNEQFF.

The V call is TRBV2, the J call TRBJ1-1, with TRBD1 as a possible D gene (6 bases). The CDR3 runs 12 residues. Germline lookup yields CDR1 SNHLY and CDR2 FYNNEI. The V end lost 2 bases, the J end lost 8 bases, and 9 bases lay between the germline ends. The CDR3 DNA sequence: TGTGCCAGCAGTGAATCAGGGACAGAAGCTTTCTTT. This encodes CASSESGTEAFF.

The chain employs TRBV4-1 and TRBJ2-2; 8 nucleotides line up with TRBD1. V gave up 5 bases and J gave up 1 base; unmatched junction bases: 6. CDR1 is MGHRA, CDR2 YSYEKL, per germline. This CDR3 contains 16 residues. The CDR3 region has the DNA TGCGCCAGCAGCTTGACAGGGGCCCTGAACACCGGGGAGCTGTTTTTT. It translates to CASSLTGALNTGELFF.

This clone turned up a few times. This chain connects TRBV7-2 to TRBJ1-2, with a tentative D call TRBD1 (6 bases). Germline V gene sequence: CDR1 SGHTA, CDR2 FQGNSA. Trimming left V 1 base short and J 3 bases short, with 12 bases between. The CDR3 consists of 15 residues. The CDR3 DNA reads as TGTGCCAGCAGCTTAGGACAGGCCTTTGACTATGGCTACACCTTC. Its protein product is CASSLGQAFDYGYTF.

The chain couples TRBV7-6 to TRBJ2-3, with D unclear. Germline V lookup: CDR1 SGHVS, CDR2 FNYEAQ. The CDR3 contains 13 residues. The germline V and J ends were trimmed by 6 bases and 5 bases, with 12 bases remaining between them. Here the CDR3 DNA reads TGTGCCAGCAGTCCTATCCCGGTAGATACGCAGTATTTT. Protein product: CASSPIPVDTQYF. The variable domain in full, with the rest retrieved from reference TRBV7-6 and TRBJ2-3, is GAGVSQSPRYKVTKRGQDVALRCDPISGHVSLYWYRQALGQGPEFLTYFNYEAQQDKSGLPNDRFSAERPEGSISTLTIQRTEQRDSAMYRCASSPIPVDTQYFGPGTRLTVL.

This clone was observed once. This chain uses TRBV29-1 with TRBJ1-1, with TRBD1 matching 7 bases. This CDR3 is built from 13 residues. The germline CDR1 and CDR2 sequences are SQVTM and ANQGSEA. V trimming: 7 bases; J trimming: 0 bases; junction bases outside the gene matches: 5. The CDR3 nucleotides are TGCAGCGCTTGGGGACAGTTGAACACTGAAGCTTTCTTT. Translation gives CSAWGQLNTEAFF.

The chain employs TRBV4-1 and TRBJ2-3, with D perhaps TRBD1 (7 bases). Trimming pared 1 base from V and 5 bases from J, leaving 16 bases between. CDR1 and CDR2 from the germline V gene are MGHRA and YSYEKL. This CDR3 region has 16 residues. DNA for the CDR3: TGCGCCAGCAGCCAAGGGAGGGGGCAATCGGGAGATACGCAGTATTTT. It yields the protein CASSQGRGQSGDTQYF.

The chain has TRBV27 and TRBJ2-6; possible D gene TRBD1, 5 bases. This CDR3 has 13 amino acids. V gave up 6 bases and J gave up 4 bases, with 7 bases separating them. Germline loops: CDR1 MNHEY, CDR2 SMNVEV (reference sequence). The CDR3 sequence: CASSYRGANVLTF. The CDR3 DNA is TGTGCCAGCAGCTACAGGGGGGCCAACGTCCTGACTTTC.

This rearrangement joins TRBV4-3 to TRBJ1-1; tentative D call: TRBD1 (5 bases). The CDR3 sequence is 16 residues long. The V gene's germline CDR1 is LGHNA and CDR2 YSLEER. The V end was cut by 0 bases, the J end by 1 base, with 12 bases between. The CDR3: CASSQDVWRGNTEAFF. Written as DNA, the CDR3 is TGCGCCAGCAGCCAAGATGTTTGGAGGGGGAACACTGAAGCTTTCTTT.

V usage is TRBV5-1 and J usage is TRBJ1-1, with 8 bases identical to TRBD1. Looked up from germline, CDR1 is SGHRS and CDR2 is YFSETQ. With 6 bases clipped from V and 0 bases from J, the junction kept 1 base outside the gene matches. There are 13 residues in the CDR3. The CDR3 region is CASTDRVNTEAFF. DNA of the CDR3: TGCGCCAGCACGGACAGGGTGAACACTGAAGCTTTCTTT.

The rearrangement uses TRBV5-4 and TRBJ2-3; 7 positions match TRBD2. Germline V gene data show CDR1 as SGHNT and CDR2 as YYREEE (reference sequence). With 2 bases clipped from V and 0 bases from J, the junction kept 3 bases outside the gene matches. The CDR3 is made up of 15 amino acids. CDR3 coding DNA: TGTGCCAGCAGCTTCCGAGCGGGGAGCACAGATACGCAGTATTTT. Translated, it gives CASSFRAGSTDTQYF. The variable domain in full, with the rest retrieved from reference TRBV5-4 and TRBJ2-3, is ETGVTQSPTHLIKTRGQQVTLRCSSQSGHNTVSWYQQALGQGPQFIFQYYREEENGRGNFPPRFSGLQFPNYSSELNVNALELDDSALYLCASSFRAGSTDTQYFGPGTRLTVL.

This clone showed up just a few times. This chain connects TRBV2 to TRBJ2-3, with D perhaps TRBD1 (5 bases). Germline-derived CDR1 and CDR2 are SNHLY and FYNNEI. V lost 5 bases and J lost 5, with 14 bases in between. This CDR3 is 14 amino acids long. CDR3 DNA: TGTGCCAGCAGTCCTCAAGGGGATGGAGATACGCAGTATTTT. It encodes CASSPQGDGDTQYF.

The chain combines TRBV6-5 with TRBJ1-2; 8 nucleotides line up with TRBD1. The CDR3 runs to 13 residues. Germline V gene data show CDR1 as MNHEY and CDR2 as SVGAGI. The junction had 2 bases not matched to a gene; V was cut back by 6 bases and J by 2 bases. This chain's CDR3 is CASRDRENYGYTF. CDR3 coding DNA: TGTGCCAGCAGGGACAGGGAGAACTATGGCTACACCTTC.

This clone was detected only a few times. The rearrangement joins TRBV9 to TRBJ2-7; 13 bases match TRBD2. The V gene end was trimmed by 3 bases and the J gene end by 2 bases; junction bases not matched to a gene: 8. The CDR3 is made up of 17 amino acids. Germline CDR1 is SGDLS and CDR2 is YYNGEE. CDR3 region: CASSAAPGLAGAYEQYF. The CDR3 DNA is TGTGCCAGCAGCGCTGCCCCTGGACTAGCGGGGGCCTACGAGCAGTACTTC.

This chain uses TRBV4-2 with TRBJ2-1; 7 positions agree with TRBD2. V shed 1 base, J shed 7 bases, and the junction held 10 bases outside the gene matches. Germline assignment: CDR1 LGHNA and CDR2 YNFKEQ. This CDR3 spans 16 amino acids. The CDR3 DNA reads as TGTGCCAGCAGCCAAGCCCCGGGGGGATCGCTTAATGAGCAGTTCTTC. Translation gives CASSQAPGGSLNEQFF.

J is TRBJ1-1 and V is TRBV29-1, with D possibly being TRBD1 (6 bases). Germline assignment: CDR1 SQVTM and CDR2 ANQGSEA. V shed 6 bases and J shed 7 bases, with 15 bases lying between them. The CDR3 sequence is 12 residues long. The chain's CDR3 is CSVDSGLSEAFF. CDR3 nucleotide sequence: TGCAGCGTGGACAGTGGGCTGAGTGAAGCTTTCTTT.

A note on this clone: A read error may account for a junction end that differs from germline. The chain combines TRBV28 with TRBJ1-4; D is perhaps TRBD1 (6 bases). This CDR3 spans 14 amino acids. Germline CDR1 and CDR2: MDHEN and SYDVKM. The DNA of the CDR3 is TGTGCCAGCAGTTTACCTAGGGGGTCTGAAAGACTGTTTTTT. Translated, it gives CASSLPRGSERLFF.